This record concerns one TCR beta chain sequence. This sample is drawn from a study of blood T cell repertoires in COVID-19. Study in general: Sources were T cells, B-cell-depleted T cells, or PBMCs; the material itself was cDNA or gDNA.

V shed 4 bases, J shed 7 bases, and the junction held 11 bases outside the gene matches. Germline lookup yields CDR1 SGHRS and CDR2 YFSETQ. This CDR3 comprises 15 residues. Methods used by the authors: Estimation of nucleated cell counts relied on the amplification of reference gene primers. TCRdb's table, derived via immunoSEQ multiplex PCR, lists solely in-frame clones and lacks some. V and J calls and clone size are copied from that table; D and trimming were computed from the DNA. Among a few hundred thousand clones listed, about 85% were seen once. Sequencing input: peripheral blood. The V call is TRBV5-1, the J call TRBJ2-7; 10 nucleotides match TRBD2. This TCR derives from a man aged 55 to 70 with acute or convalescent COVID-19. The CDR3 sequence is CASSPSLAGVGEQYF. CDR3 nucleotides: TGCGCCAGCAGCCCCTCCCTAGCGGGAGTAGGGGAGCAGTACTTC.